The T cell receptor beta chain under discussion was sequenced for a study of blood T cell repertoires in COVID-19. In the original workflow: The assay estimated nucleated cells by amplifying reference gene primers. The assay was immunoSEQ multiplex PCR, and TCRdb's table has in-frame clones only and misses some. The V and J calls and clone size were taken over from that table, and D and trimming were inferred from the DNA. The sample shows approximately 230,000 clones, about 80% of them seen only once. CDR1 is SGHTS, CDR2 YDEGEE, per germline. Losses at the gene ends were 4 bases for V and 2 bases for J; bases not matched to a gene: 8. This CDR3 is built from 16 residues.

The genes are TRBV5-8 and TRBJ2-3; 9 nucleotides line up with TRBD1. The sequenced material came from peripheral blood. The TCR was taken from an elderly man with acute or convalescent COVID-19. The CDR3 DNA is TGTGCCAGCAGCCCGGGACAGGGTCGTAACACAGATACGCAGTATTTT. This translates into CASSPGQGRNTDTQYF.